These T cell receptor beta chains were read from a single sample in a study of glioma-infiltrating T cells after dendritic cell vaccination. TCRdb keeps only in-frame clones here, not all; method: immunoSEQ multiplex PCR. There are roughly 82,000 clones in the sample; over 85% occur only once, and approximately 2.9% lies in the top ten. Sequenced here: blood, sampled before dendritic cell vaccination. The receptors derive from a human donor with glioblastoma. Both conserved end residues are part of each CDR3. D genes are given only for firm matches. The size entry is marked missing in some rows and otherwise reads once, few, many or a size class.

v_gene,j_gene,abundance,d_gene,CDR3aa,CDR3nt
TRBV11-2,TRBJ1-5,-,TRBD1,CASSPIQGKNQPQHF,TGTGCCAGCAGCCCTATACAGGGGAAGAATCAGCCCCAGCATTTT
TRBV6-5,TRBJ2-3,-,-,CASSYGGMRTDTQYF,TGTGCCAGCAGTTACGGAGGGATGAGGACAGATACGCAGTATTTT
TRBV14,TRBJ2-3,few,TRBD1,CASRETGGETDTQYF,TGTGCCAGCAGGGAAACAGGGGGCGAAACAGATACGCAGTATTTT
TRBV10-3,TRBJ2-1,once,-,CAISEEGRGSLEQFF,TGTGCCATCAGTGAGGAGGGCCGGGGTAGTCTTGAGCAGTTCTTC
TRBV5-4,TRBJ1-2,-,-,CASRQGGSGHGYTF,TGTGCCAGCAGACAAGGAGGGTCTGGGCATGGCTACACCTTC
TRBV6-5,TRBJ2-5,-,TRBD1,CASGQGKETQYF,TGTGCCAGCGGACAGGGTAAAGAGACCCAGTACTTC
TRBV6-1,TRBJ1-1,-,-,CASSYGQGTGTEAFF,TGTGCCAGCAGCTATGGGCAGGGGACGGGCACTGAAGCTTTCTTT
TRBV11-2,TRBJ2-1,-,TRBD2,CASSHRLADTFDEQFF,TGTGCCAGCAGCCATAGACTAGCGGATACATTCGATGAGCAGTTCTTC
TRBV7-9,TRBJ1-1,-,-,CASSLSGQNTEAFF,TGTGCCAGCAGCTTATCAGGACAGAACACTGAAGCTTTCTTT
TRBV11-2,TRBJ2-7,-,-,CASSSLQRSYEQYF,TGTGCCAGCAGCTCCTTACAACGTTCCTACGAGCAGTACTTC
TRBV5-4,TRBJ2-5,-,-,CASSRPGEETQYF,TGTGCCAGCAGCAGACCCGGGGAAGAGACCCAGTACTTC
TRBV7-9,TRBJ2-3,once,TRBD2,CASSLGSTGTSIDTQYF,TGTGCCAGCAGCTTGGGGTCAACCGGGACTAGTATAGATACGCAGTATTTT
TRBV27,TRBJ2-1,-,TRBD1,CASSFRTGDNEQFF,TGTGCCAGCAGTTTCCGGACAGGGGACAATGAGCAGTTCTTC
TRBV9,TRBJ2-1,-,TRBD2,CASSPRTSGDEQFF,TGTGCCAGCAGCCCTCGGACTAGTGGTGATGAGCAGTTCTTC
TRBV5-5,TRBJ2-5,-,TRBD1,CASSMTGDGTQYF,TGTGCCAGCAGCATGACAGGGGATGGGACCCAGTACTTC
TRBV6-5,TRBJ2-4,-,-,CASSLDYLAKNIQYF,TGTGCCAGCAGCCTCGACTACCTAGCCAAAAACATTCAGTACTTC
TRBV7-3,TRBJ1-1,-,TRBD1,CASSSTGGEVAFF,TGTGCCAGCAGCTCCACAGGGGGGGAGGTGGCTTTCTTT
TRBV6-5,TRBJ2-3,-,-,CASRQGIQNTQYF,TGTGCCAGCAGACAGGGAATTCAGAATACGCAGTATTTT
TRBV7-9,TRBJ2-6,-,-,CASSLGDSGANVLTF,TGTGCCAGCAGCTTAGGCGACTCTGGGGCCAACGTCCTGACTTTC
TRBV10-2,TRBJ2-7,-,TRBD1,CASKTGVGSYEQYF,TGCGCCAGCAAGACAGGGGTGGGCTCCTACGAGCAGTACTTC
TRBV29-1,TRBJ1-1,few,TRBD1,CSVWTGGFTEAFF,TGCAGCGTATGGACAGGGGGCTTCACTGAAGCTTTCTTT
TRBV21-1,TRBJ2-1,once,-,CASSKGRTGGEYNEQFF,TGTGCCAGCAGCAAAGGCCGGACAGGGGGCGAATACAATGAGCAGTTCTTC
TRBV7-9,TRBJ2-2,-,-,CASSLVRGDTGELFF,TGTGCCAGCAGCTTAGTACGCGGAGACACCGGGGAGCTGTTTTTT
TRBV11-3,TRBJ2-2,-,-,CASSFRAGWNTGELFF,TGTGCCAGCAGCTTCCGGGCAGGGTGGAACACCGGGGAGCTGTTTTTT
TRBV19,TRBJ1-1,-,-,CASSVRANTEAFF,TGTGCCAGTAGTGTCAGGGCGAACACTGAAGCTTTCTTT
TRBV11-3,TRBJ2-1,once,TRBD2,CASSRSGTSGERMGEQFF,TGTGCCAGCAGCAGAAGCGGGACTAGCGGGGAGAGGATGGGTGAGCAGTTCTTC
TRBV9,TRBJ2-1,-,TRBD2,CASSGAGAAYNEQFF,TGTGCCAGCAGCGGAGCGGGAGCCGCCTACAATGAGCAGTTCTTC
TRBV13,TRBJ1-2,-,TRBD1,CASSHRGNYGYTF,TGTGCCAGCAGCCACAGGGGAAACTATGGCTACACCTTC
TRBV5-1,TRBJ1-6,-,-,CASSFGTLNSPLHF,TGCGCCAGCAGCTTCGGGACACTCAATTCACCCCTCCACTTT
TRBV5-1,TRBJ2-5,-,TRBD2,CASSYVPGLAGGPGETQYF,TGCGCCAGCAGCTACGTCCCGGGACTAGCGGGAGGGCCTGGGGAGACCCAGTACTTC
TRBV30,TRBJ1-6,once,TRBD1,CASRSQPQGAGSPLHF,TGTGCCTCCCGGTCCCAACCCCAGGGGGCCGGCTCACCCCTCCACTTT
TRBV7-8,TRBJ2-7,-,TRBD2,CASSSPGLAVTYEQYF,TGTGCCAGCAGCTCGCCGGGACTAGCGGTGACCTACGAGCAGTACTTC
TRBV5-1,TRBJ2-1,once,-,CASSLVGGVNEQFF,TGCGCCAGCAGCTTGGTGGGGGGAGTGAATGAGCAGTTCTTC
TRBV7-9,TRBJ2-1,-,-,CASRSGSVEQFF,TGTGCCAGCAGGTCAGGATCGGTTGAGCAGTTCTTC
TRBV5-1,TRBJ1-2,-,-,CASSLQGYGYTF,TGCGCCAGCAGCTTGCAGGGGTATGGCTACACCTTC
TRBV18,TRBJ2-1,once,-,CASSLGGNEQFF,TGTGCCAGCTCCCTGGGCGGGAATGAGCAGTTCTTC
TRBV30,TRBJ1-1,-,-,CAWSVTVNTEAFF,TGTGCCTGGAGTGTGACAGTGAACACTGAAGCTTTCTTT
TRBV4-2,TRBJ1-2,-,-,CASSQEVLGGYGYTF,TGTGCCAGCAGCCAAGAAGTTCTGGGGGGCTATGGCTACACCTTC
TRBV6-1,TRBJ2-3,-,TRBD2,CASSEMVASGADTQYF,TGTGCCAGCAGTGAAATGGTGGCTAGCGGCGCAGATACGCAGTATTTT
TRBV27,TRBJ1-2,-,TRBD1,CASSPRTGGNGYTF,TGTGCCAGCAGTCCCCGGACAGGGGGAAACGGCTACACCTTC
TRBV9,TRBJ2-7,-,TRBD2,CASSGTLAGGHEQYF,TGTGCCAGCAGCGGGACCCTAGCGGGAGGCCACGAGCAGTACTTC
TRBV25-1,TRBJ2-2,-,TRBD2,CASSPGGGPGTGELFF,TGTGCCAGCAGTCCGGGGGGGGGCCCGGGCACCGGGGAGCTGTTTTTT
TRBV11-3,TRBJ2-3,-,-,CASSTLARSTDTQYF,TGTGCCAGCAGCACTTTAGCGAGGAGCACAGATACGCAGTATTTT
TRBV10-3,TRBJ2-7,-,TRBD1,CAIRGQGYEQYF,TGTGCCATCAGAGGACAGGGCTACGAGCAGTACTTC
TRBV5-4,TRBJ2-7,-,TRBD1,CASSPAGTGAYEQYF,TGTGCCAGCAGCCCGGCCGGGACAGGTGCCTACGAGCAGTACTTC